These T cell receptor beta chains were read from a single sample in a study of T cell repertoires in cytomegalovirus infection. TCRdb re-called the reads with MiXCR, one entry per CDR3 protein. Among roughly 920,000 distinct CDR3 sequences listed, 31% were seen once. These TCRs' antigens remain unknown. Sequenced here: cultured CD8+ T cells from PBMCs, sampled from culture after CMV antigen stimulation. Every receptor here comes from a human donor in good health (CMV status not recorded). Some clones in this sample may be carry-over from other donors' samples. Both conserved end residues are part of each CDR3. A D gene is named only where the DNA matches it firmly. Not all rows give a size; the values are once, few, many and, for expanded clones, a class.

v_gene	j_gene	d_gene	abundance	CDR3nt	CDR3aa
TRBV27	TRBJ2-7	NA	many	TGTGCCAGCGGTACCTACGAGCAGTACTTC	CASGTYEQYF
TRBV6-1	TRBJ1-1	NA	few	TGTGCCAGCAGCTTAGAGCAGTTGGGACTGATGAACACTGAAGCTTTCTTT	CASSLEQLGLMNTEAFF
TRBV24-1	TRBJ2-1	NA	NA	TGTGCCACCAGTGTGGGCGGATACAATGAGCAGTTCTTC	CATSVGGYNEQFF
TRBV6-1	TRBJ1-2	NA	NA	TGTGCCAGCCTGAAGTTTGGGGGGGCGGATGGCTACACCTTC	CASLKFGGADGYTF
TRBV6-1	TRBJ1-2	NA	NA	TGTGCCAGCAGTGAAATTGGGGCTCCTAACTATGGCTACACCTTC	CASSEIGAPNYGYTF
TRBV6-1	TRBJ1-5	NA	NA	TGTGCCATCCCGGACACCTCTAGCAATCAGCCCCAGCATTTT	CAIPDTSSNQPQHF
TRBV5-4	TRBJ1-1	TRBD1	NA	TGTGCCAGCAGCTTGGGACAGGGGGACTACACTGAAGCTTTCTTT	CASSLGQGDYTEAFF
TRBV12-3/TRBV12-4	TRBJ2-1	NA	few	TGTGCCAGCAATTTTATGGGGGCGGAGGGTCAATTTGAGCAGTTCTTC	CASNFMGAEGQFEQFF
TRBV19	TRBJ1-1	NA	few	TGTGCCAGTAGGAGTGGCGACACTGAAGCTTTCTTT	CASRSGDTEAFF
TRBV2	TRBJ1-1	NA	NA	TGTGCCAGCAGGGGACACCCTGAAGCTTTCTTT	CASRGHPEAFF
TRBV4-1	TRBJ1-5	NA	few	TGCGCCAGCAGCCAAGATACCGGGGGGAATCAGCCCCAGCATTTT	CASSQDTGGNQPQHF
TRBV27	TRBJ1-6	NA	few	TGTGCCAGCAGTTTAGGGCAGGGAAAACCTAATTCACCCCTCCACTTT	CASSLGQGKPNSPLHF
TRBV6-5	TRBJ1-1	NA	few	TGTGCCAGCAGACCATCGACCGATACGAACACTGAAGCTTTCTTT	CASRPSTDTNTEAFF
TRBV27	TRBJ1-1	NA	NA	TGTGCCAGCAGTTTTGGGACGTTTGGGAACACTGAAGCTTTCTTT	CASSFGTFGNTEAFF
TRBV7-9	TRBJ2-2	NA	NA	TGTGCCAGCAGCTGGCTAGCAGCGAACACCGGGGAGCTGTTTTTT	CASSWLAANTGELFF
TRBV4-1	TRBJ1-5	NA	NA	TGCGCCAGCAGCCTCACGAGACGCCCGGGCCGGAGCAATCAGCCCCAGCATTTT	CASSLTRRPGRSNQPQHF
TRBV29-1	TRBJ2-1	NA	few	TGCAGCGTTGAAGCTCGGGGGGCATCCTACAATGAGCAGTTCTTC	CSVEARGASYNEQFF